These 19 T cell receptor beta chains share one sample of origin, sequenced in a study of cytomegalovirus exposure and HLA in healthy donors. PCR amplification relied on 60 Vbeta primers (plus 13 Jbeta primers). Profiled with immunoSEQ multiplex PCR; TCRdb holds only in-frame clones, not every one. This table holds about 190,000 clones, over 60% found once. The sequencing sample was made of PBMCs. These TCRs come from a woman in her 40s in good health and CMV-seronegative.

The chain is built from TRBV19 and TRBJ2-7, with D possibly TRBD1 on 6 matching bases. With 6 bases removed from V and 7 bases from J, the gap between germline ends came to 16 bases. This CDR3 is 13 amino acids long. Looked up from germline, CDR1 is LNHDA and CDR2 is SQIVND (reference sequence). For the CDR3, the DNA is TGTGCCAGTAGCCTTAACCGGGACACAGAGCAGTACTTC. Translated: CASSLNRDTEQYF.

This chain links TRBV19 with TRBJ2-1; TRBD2 aligns across 7 bases. The germline V gene encodes CDR1 LNHDA and CDR2 SQIVND (reference sequence). Trimming at V came to 5 bases and at J to 5 bases, leaving 9 bases not matched to a gene. The CDR3 loop spans 15 amino acids. The CDR3 sequence is CASSSERDFHNEQFF. The CDR3 region has the DNA TGTGCCAGTAGTTCCGAGCGGGATTTCCACAATGAGCAGTTCTTC.

There are a few counts of this clone. The chain has TRBV5-1 and TRBJ2-1; no clear D. Trimming took off 0 bases at V and 6 bases at J, with 16 bases between the two ends. Per germline, CDR1 SGHRS and CDR2 YFSETQ. The CDR3 is made up of 16 amino acids. The chain's CDR3 is CASSLAISTWSNEQFF. The CDR3 nucleotides read TGCGCCAGCAGCTTGGCCATTTCGACTTGGAGCAATGAGCAGTTCTTC.

The gene calls are TRBV5-1 and TRBJ2-5; D gene uncertain. The length of the CDR3 is 14 residues. The V and J ends lost 1 base and 2 bases respectively, with 9 bases between them. Germline CDR1 reads SGHRS; CDR2 reads YFSETQ. The CDR3 region has the DNA TGCGCCAGCAGCTTGAATACAATACAAGAGACCCAGTACTTC. This encodes CASSLNTIQETQYF.

This chain links TRBV11-3 with TRBJ1-6, with TRBD1 as a possible D gene (6 bases). The germline gives CDR1 SGHNT, CDR2 YENEEA. V was pared by 7 bases and J by 10 bases, with 17 bases between. The length of the CDR3 is 14 residues. The CDR3 sequence is CASTNGQRESPLHF. CDR3 nucleotides: TGTGCCAGCACCAACGGACAGCGAGAGTCACCCCTCCACTTT.

This chain connects TRBV5-1 to TRBJ1-2; no clear D gene. The germline CDR1 and CDR2 sequences are SGHRS and YFSETQ. Deletions cut 0 bases from V and 3 bases from J, with 9 bases between. This CDR3 is built from 14 residues. Here the CDR3 reads CASSLGERDYGYTF. CDR3 DNA sequence: TGCGCCAGCAGCTTGGGAGAACGGGACTATGGCTACACCTTC. Looking up the rest from reference TRBV5-1 and TRBJ1-2 gives the full variable domain: KAGVTQTPRYLIKTRGQQVTLSCSPISGHRSVSWYQQTPGQGLQFLFEYFSETQRNKGNFPGRFSGRQFSNSRSEMNVSTLELGDSALYLCASSLGERDYGYTFGSGTRLTVV.

This chain uses TRBV4-2 with TRBJ2-3; 9 nucleotides match TRBD2. The CDR3 contains 17 residues. V shed 0 bases, J shed 2 bases, and the junction held 6 bases outside the gene matches. CDR1 and CDR2 (germline): LGHNA, YNFKEQ. In nucleotides, the CDR3 is TGTGCCAGCAGCCAAGATTCCCAGCGGGAGGTCACAGATACGCAGTATTTT. Translating gives CASSQDSQREVTDTQYF.

This clone came up a few times. V usage is TRBV2 and J usage is TRBJ2-1; 13 bases are shared with TRBD2. There are 15 residues in the CDR3. V was clipped by 7 bases and J by 3 bases; unmatched bases: 3. Germline lookup yields CDR1 SNHLY and CDR2 FYNNEI. CDR3 protein: CASNGLAGVYNEQFF. The CDR3 DNA is TGTGCCAGCAATGGACTAGCGGGAGTCTACAATGAGCAGTTCTTC.

The gene calls are TRBV7-8 and TRBJ2-3; no clear D gene. CDR3 length: 14 amino acids. V dropped 7 bases and J dropped 1 base, with 12 bases sitting between them. Per germline, CDR1 SGHVS and CDR2 FQNEAQ. This CDR3 reads CASIQHSGTDTQYF. The CDR3 DNA reads TGTGCCAGCATACAGCACTCCGGCACAGATACGCAGTATTTT.

This clone appeared a single time. The chain links TRBV5-6 to TRBJ1-1; the D is unclear. Trimming removed 0 bases at V and 0 bases at J, with 12 bases between. CDR3 length: 16 residues. Germline V CDR1 and CDR2: SGHDT, YYEEEE. The CDR3 reads CASSLVTFPLNTEAFF. CDR3 DNA: TGTGCCAGCAGCTTGGTGACATTTCCCTTGAACACTGAAGCTTTCTTT.

V and J are TRBV19 and TRBJ2-3; TRBD2 agrees at 7 bases. The CDR3 consists of 15 residues. The V and J ends lost 5 bases and 2 bases, in that order; junction bases with no gene match: 7. Germline loops: CDR1 LNHDA, CDR2 SQIVND (reference sequence). CDR3 residues: CASSQLAENTDTQYF. Written as DNA, the CDR3 is TGTGCCAGTAGTCAGCTAGCGGAGAACACAGATACGCAGTATTTT.

DNA for the CDR3: TGTGCCAGTAGTGGGCTGAGTAACTATGGCTACACCTTC. This encodes CASSGLSNYGYTF. V is TRBV19 and J is TRBJ1-2; D unresolved. The V end lost 5 bases, the J end lost 1 base, and 8 bases lay between the germline ends. This CDR3 is 13 amino acids long. Per germline, CDR1 LNHDA and CDR2 SQIVND (reference sequence).

The chain couples TRBV11-1 to TRBJ2-7; a weak D match, TRBD1 (5 bases). V was shortened by 6 bases and J by 1 base, with 19 bases between the two germline ends. Per the germline V gene, CDR1 is SGHAT and CDR2 is FQDESV (reference sequence). This CDR3 comprises 16 residues. The DNA for the CDR3 is TGTGCCAGCAGTTCCCGACAGTTCGGGCAATCCTACGAGCAGTACTTC. This sequence encodes CASSSRQFGQSYEQYF.

This clone was detected a few times. The chain couples TRBV27 to TRBJ1-1; 7 bases line up with TRBD1. Losses at the gene ends were 5 bases for V and 4 bases for J; bases not matched to a gene: 4. This CDR3 is built from 13 residues. The V gene's germline CDR1 is MNHEY and CDR2 SMNVEV (reference sequence). The CDR3 loop reads CASSLDRTTEAFF. Written as DNA, the CDR3 is TGTGCCAGCAGTCTGGACAGGACCACTGAAGCTTTCTTT.

This chain connects TRBV7-2 to TRBJ2-1; TRBD2 is a possible D gene (5 bases). The CDR3 is 15 amino acids. Germline V gene sequence: CDR1 SGHTA, CDR2 FQGNSA. Trimming removed 6 bases from V and 0 bases from J, with 12 bases in between. The CDR3 reads CASRVPSYSYNEQFF. The CDR3 DNA is TGTGCCAGCAGGGTCCCTAGCTACTCCTACAATGAGCAGTTCTTC.

This sequence joins TRBV5-4 and TRBJ2-1, with D possibly being TRBD2 (6 bases). CDR3 size: 16 residues. The germline gives CDR1 SGHNT, CDR2 YYREEE (reference sequence). V was trimmed by 4 bases and J by 7 bases, leaving 21 bases between them. This CDR3 is CASSLRLGPEGNEQFF. The CDR3 DNA reads as TGTGCCAGCAGCCTCCGTCTCGGGCCGGAGGGGAATGAGCAGTTCTTC.

CDR3 bases: TGTGCCAGCAGCCGCGCGGGGCGGGGATCCTACGAGCAGTACTTC. As protein: CASSRAGRGSYEQYF. The genes are TRBV7-3 and TRBJ2-7; the D gene is possibly TRBD2 (6 bases). Trimming left V 5 bases short and J 1 base short, with 15 bases between. The CDR3 runs to 15 residues. Germline V gene sequence: CDR1 SGHTA, CDR2 FQGTGA.

CDR3 protein: CASRPTGTSENEQFF. CDR3 coding DNA: TGTGCCAGCAGACCAACAGGGACCAGTGAAAATGAGCAGTTCTTC. The chain recombines TRBV6-5 with TRBJ2-1; D perhaps matches TRBD1 (6 bases). The CDR3 is 15 residues long. Trimming left V 6 bases short and J 7 bases short, with 19 bases between. The germline V gene has CDR1 MNHEY and CDR2 SVGAGI.

This clone was detected only a few times. The genes are TRBV5-1 and TRBJ1-3; D uncertain. Germline-derived CDR1 and CDR2 are SGHRS and YFSETQ. V lost 4 bases and J 0 bases, leaving 14 bases between the germline ends. This CDR3 is 16 amino acids long. Here the CDR3 DNA reads TGCGCCAGCAGCCCCGCGACATTTAGCTCTGGAAACACCATATATTTT. It is translated as CASSPATFSSGNTIYF.